This T cell receptor beta chain was captured in a study of vaccination and CD4 T cells after COVID-19. Study-level information: By nasal swab PCR, the convalescent patients were SARS-CoV-2 positive, with roughly ten mild cases and one severe.

Treatment defined: approximately nine-day PBMC culture with coronavirus spike peptide pools or control peptides (ViraFEST assay). The CDR3 has 14 residues. V lost 2 bases and J 3 bases, leaving 10 bases between the germline ends. CDR1 is SNHLY and CDR2 is FYNNEI in the germline V gene. This clonotype came up a few times. Its antigen is as yet unknown. CD4+ T cells that had been cultured provided DNA sequenced with the Oncomine TCR Beta short-read assay. Each CDR3 protein is one row after TCRdb ran MiXCR on the PCR reads. The top ten clones hold approximately 31% of a sample with about 5,600 distinct CDR3 sequences, 45% to 60% of them seen once.

Specimen: CD4+ T cells from blood, cultured in vitro. The gene calls are TRBV2 and TRBJ2-5, with D unresolved. The receptor was derived from a human donor who had recovered from COVID-19. Here the CDR3 DNA reads TGTGCCAGCAGTGAACCCTACCGTAAAGAGACCCAGTACTTC. Its translation: CASSEPYRKETQYF.